This TCR beta chain was identified during a study of beta chain features in type 1 diabetes. About this clone itself: The target antigen is unknown.

Broader study findings: Among all four CD4+ subsets, Type 1 diabetes patients had TCRB CDR3s that were moderately but significantly shorter. Insertions at VDJ junctions were less frequent in type 1 diabetes patients. These patients also deleted more nucleotides at the same junctions.

Germline V gene sequence: CDR1 GTSNPN, CDR2 SVGIG (reference sequence). V shed 5 bases and J 4 bases; nucleotides not matched to a gene: 0. The CDR3 spans 11 residues. Cells sorted by CD45RO/CCR7/CD25/CD127/CD95/CD27 comprised CD4+ naive, central memory, regulatory and stem cell-like memory cells. All sorted populations exceeded 95% purity. Every isolated RNA sample was fully reverse transcribed, so sequencing captured expressed TCRB transcripts. Here immunoSEQ multiplex PCR was the method, and the copy in TCRdb shows in-frame clones only, minus some. The sample includes 240,000 or so clones, approximately 14% of them seen just once.

The sequencing input was naive CD4+ T cells from blood. This clonotype originated in a man younger than 40 with type 1 diabetes. The chain carries TRBV30 and TRBJ2-5; TRBD2 agrees at 8 bases. The CDR3 nucleotides are TGTGCCTGGGCGGGGGGAGAGACCCAGTACTTC. Encoded protein: CAWAGGETQYF. The full variable domain, rest sourced from reference TRBV30 and TRBJ2-5, is SQTIHQWPATLVQPVGSPLSLECTVEGTSNPNLYWYRQAAGRGLQLLFYSVGIGQISSEVPQNLSASRPQDRQFILSSKKLLLSDSGFYLCAWAGGETQYFGPGTRLLVL.